This TCR beta chain was recovered during a study of breast tumors, draining lymph nodes, adjacent tissues. Germline CDR1 is MNHNY and CDR2 is SVGAGI (reference sequence). Trimming removed 11 bases from V and 5 bases from J, with 16 bases in between. The CDR3 length is 13 residues. TCRdb called the multiplex PCR reads again in MiXCR, with one record for every CDR3 protein. The sample carries 150,000 to 200,000 distinct CDR3 sequences, roughly 30% recorded once. Study-level results: Compared with lymph nodes, tumors were less diverse; compared with nontumor tissue, more. That most tumor T cells come from lymph nodes remained unproven. Luminal-like breast cancer showed significantly higher tumor–nontumor repertoire similarity than basal-like.

Many counts were recorded for this clonotype. Antigen unknown. Breast cancer patients provided tissue from their axillary draining lymph nodes. The chain couples TRBV6-6 to TRBJ2-1; D may correspond to TRBD1 or TRBD2 (6 bases each). The sample consisted of axillary lymph node tissue. The TCR originated in a female donor with breast cancer. Some clones in this sample may be carry-over from other donors' samples. The DNA of the CDR3 is TGTGCCGGAAGCTGGGGGGCCAACAATGAGCAGTTCTTC. Its translation: CAGSWGANNEQFF.